This paragraph reports one T cell receptor beta chain. The source of the sample is a study of blood T cell repertoires in COVID-19. Study-wide background: There were acute and convalescent COVID-19 samples, and they came from the United States, Italy and Spain.

Per germline, CDR1 ENHRY and CDR2 SYGVKD. Trimming cost V 5 bases and J 9 bases, with 11 bases left between them. The CDR3 sequence is 12 residues long. Original processing notes: Amplification with reference gene primers provided the estimates of nucleated cell counts. Profiling relied on immunoSEQ multiplex PCR, and the TCRdb table lists in-frame clones only, not all of them. V and J calls and clone size are those listed in that table; D and trimming were worked out from the DNA. The table records 95,000 to 150,000 clones, about 88% of them present only once. The sequencing sample was made of peripheral blood. The J gene is TRBJ2-1, the V gene TRBV10-3, with TRBD1 as a possible D gene (5 bases). The clonotype originates from a woman older than 75 with acute or convalescent COVID-19. CDR3 amino acids: CAISSWGGEQFF. The CDR3 region has the DNA TGTGCCATCAGTTCATGGGGCGGTGAGCAGTTCTTC.